This record looks at one T cell receptor beta chain sequence and its context. Its binding antigen is unknown. The record has no base qualities; no much larger clone is one base away. This sample was taken from a study of shared clonotypes between healthy human individuals (TCRdb year 2020). About the investigation overall: The cohort comprised two women and a few men aged 18 to 49 years. For each donor, CD4 naive and CD4 memory were each run on three plates, CD8 naive on two plates, and CD8 memory on one plate. Blood TCR repertoires of about 5 healthy adults were deeply sequenced to estimate repertoire size and the extent of clonotype sharing between individuals. To increase sequencing depth and limit assay-specific biases, TCR repertoire library preparation and sequencing were carried out by different laboratories using diverse techniques. Each donor's leukapheresis produced roughly between roughly 0.94 and 9.5 billion PBMCs.

Its CDR3 holds 12 amino acids, cysteine through phenylalanine. Of the read, only the CDR3 DNA is kept; its 36 bases are in frame from base 1. The germline V gene sets CDR1 to SGHTA and CDR2 to FQGNSA. Between the V and J ends, shortened by 2 bases and 7 bases respectively, the junction contains 6 bases. Study-wide findings and limitations: Even with the large sequencing depth, rarefaction of the sorted-subset datasets indicated that sequencing was incomplete. Pairwise subsampling indicated that sequencing depth was expected to affect the degree of clonotype sharing among donors. Compared with non-shared clonotypes, clonotypes shared by all four sorted-subset donors had higher generation probabilities. Larger estimated clonotype richness was generally found for naive subsets than for memory subsets. Across a few donors, approximately 4.6% of naive CD4, roughly 3.3% of naive CD8, 2% to 2.5% of memory CD4, and under 0.45% of memory CD8 clonotypes were shared. Only blood was sampled, and tissue TCR repertoires likely differ from those in blood. Because the study included only a small number of donors, the genetic and exposure-history diversity represented was limited.

Donors were healthy HIV-negative adults with no recently reported acute infections or vaccinations. Every donor was a Caucasian adult living in Nashville, Tennessee, USA. CD4+ T cells were enriched by magnetic negative selection, after which naive cells were positively selected on CD45RA and the negative fraction was taken as the memory subset. After blood collection by leukapheresis, PBMCs were isolated using Ficoll-Histopaque density gradient centrifugation and then cryopreserved in the vapor phase of liquid nitrogen. Purity and quantity of every magnetically sorted T cell population were checked by analytical flow cytometry. From each sorted fraction, genomic DNA was isolated and quantified by UV absorbance on a Nanodrop 2000c. TCR CDR3 regions were amplified from genomic DNA by multiplex PCR using the deep immunoSEQ assay. Genomic DNA extracted from each cell subset was distributed evenly over all wells of several immunoSEQ 96-well plates, and each plate served as one replicate. Each replicate PCR for sorted subsets received about 0.2 ug genomic DNA, equal to tens of thousands of T cell genomes. Purified libraries were quantified with a Qubit 3.0 fluorometer, sized on a Bioanalyzer 2100, and re-quantified with the KAPA Library Quantification kit. Every immunoSEQ 96-well plate was sequenced on a separate single-read 150-cycle Illumina NextSeq 550 flow cell. The authors processed their data as follows. Because only junctional sequences without quality scores were contained in the immunoSEQ output, filtering matching that applied to full-length reads could not be performed. To assign V/J genes and CDR3, sequences were annotated against IMGT germline references using PyIR, a Python wrapper for IgBLAST v1.9. Any read was removed if the V/J assignment was weak (E-value above 1e-6), the CDR3 was missing, or the read contained stop codons, out-of-frame junctions, or ambiguous translated residues. A V3J clonotype was defined by an identical inferred V gene, J gene, and CDR3 amino acid sequence. To compute the percentage overlap between repertoires, the number of shared unique clonotypes was divided by the size of the smaller repertoire. RTK rarefaction, the Chao1 estimator, and Recon v2.1 estimates of unobserved clonotypes were used to assess repertoire richness. OLGA was used to compute generation probabilities for all TCRbeta clonotypes that the gDNA method yielded from a few donors. TCRdb's version of the immuneACCESS table is confined to in-frame rearrangements and falls short of the full clone set. An unresolved V gene accounts for under half of the shortfall where checked; the remainder is of unknown origin. Clone size and the V and J calls come from that table; the DNA yielded D and trimming. In this sample the table shows 2 million to 2.5 million clones, 85% to 95% of which occur a single time. The ten biggest clones cover around 0.4% of the sample.

Sequences were obtained from naive CD4+ T cells from PBMCs. The sample's cell subset or site label, decoded: CD45RA+ positively selected. The rearrangement joined TRBV7-2 to TRBJ2-1, and perhaps TRBD1 as D gene, on 5 matching bases. The TCR was taken from a man aged 18-30 years in good health. Some clones in this sample may be carry-over from other donors' samples. The CDR3 is CASSLKGNEQFF. The DNA is as follows: TGTGCCAGCAGCTTAAAGGGGAATGAGCAGTTCTTC.